The present entry profiles one T cell receptor (beta chain) with its context. The data were taken from a study of blood T cell repertoires in COVID-19. Background on the study: Acute-phase and convalescent COVID-19 samples originated in the United States, Italy and Spain.

Authors' processing steps: Amplified reference gene primers provided the basis for estimating nucleated cell counts. Measured with immunoSEQ multiplex PCR; TCRdb has only the in-frame clones, and not every one. V, J and clone size are taken as reported in that table, and D and trimming were inferred from the DNA itself. The sample has 60,000 to 90,000 clones; 84% are singletons. V shed 4 bases, J shed 11 bases, and the junction held 11 bases outside the gene matches. Germline assignment: CDR1 SQVTM and CDR2 ANQGSEA. CDR3 length: 13 residues. The V call is TRBV29-1, the J call TRBJ1-5, with TRBD1 matching 7 bases. Sample: peripheral blood. The clonotype comes from a woman aged 50 to 60 with acute or convalescent COVID-19. DNA of the CDR3: TGCAGCGTTGTCACCACAGGGGTAAGCACCCAGCATTTT. Its protein product is CSVVTTGVSTQHF.